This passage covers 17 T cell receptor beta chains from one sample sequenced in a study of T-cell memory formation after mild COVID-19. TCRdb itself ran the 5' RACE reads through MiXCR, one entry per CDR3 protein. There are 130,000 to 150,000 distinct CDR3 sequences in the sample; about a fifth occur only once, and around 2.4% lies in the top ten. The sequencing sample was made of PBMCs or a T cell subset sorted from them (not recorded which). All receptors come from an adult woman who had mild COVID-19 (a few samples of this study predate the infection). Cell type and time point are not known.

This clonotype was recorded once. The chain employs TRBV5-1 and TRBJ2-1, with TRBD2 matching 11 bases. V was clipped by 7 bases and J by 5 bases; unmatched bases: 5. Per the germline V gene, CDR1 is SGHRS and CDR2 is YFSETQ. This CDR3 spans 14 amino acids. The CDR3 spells CASSLGLADNEQFF. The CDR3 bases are TGCGCCAGCTCACTGGGACTAGCGGACAATGAGCAGTTCTTC.

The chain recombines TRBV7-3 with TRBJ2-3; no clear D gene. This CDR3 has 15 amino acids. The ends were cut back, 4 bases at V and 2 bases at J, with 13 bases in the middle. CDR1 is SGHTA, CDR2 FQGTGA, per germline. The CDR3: CASSSQALYTDTQYF. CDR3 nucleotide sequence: TGTGCCAGCAGCTCCCAGGCGCTTTACACAGATACGCAGTATTTT.

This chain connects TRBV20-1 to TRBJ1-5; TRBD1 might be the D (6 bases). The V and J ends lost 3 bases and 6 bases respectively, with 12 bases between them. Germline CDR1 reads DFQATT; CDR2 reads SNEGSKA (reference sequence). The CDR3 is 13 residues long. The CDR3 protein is CSASTGNSQPQHF. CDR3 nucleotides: TGCAGTGCTAGTACAGGGAATAGTCAGCCCCAGCATTTT.

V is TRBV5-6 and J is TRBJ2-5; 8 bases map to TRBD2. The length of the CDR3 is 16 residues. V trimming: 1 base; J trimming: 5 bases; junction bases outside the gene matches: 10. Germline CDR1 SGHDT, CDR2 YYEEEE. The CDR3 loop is CASSLYRVTSEETQYF. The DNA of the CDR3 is TGTGCCAGCAGCTTGTATCGGGTGACTAGCGAGGAGACCCAGTACTTC.

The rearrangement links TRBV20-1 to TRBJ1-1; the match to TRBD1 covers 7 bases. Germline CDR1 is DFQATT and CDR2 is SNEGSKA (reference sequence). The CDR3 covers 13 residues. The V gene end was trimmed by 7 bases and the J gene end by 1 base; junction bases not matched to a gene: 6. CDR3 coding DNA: TGCAGTGTTGCACAGGGGAAGAACACTGAAGCTTTCTTT. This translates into CSVAQGKNTEAFF.

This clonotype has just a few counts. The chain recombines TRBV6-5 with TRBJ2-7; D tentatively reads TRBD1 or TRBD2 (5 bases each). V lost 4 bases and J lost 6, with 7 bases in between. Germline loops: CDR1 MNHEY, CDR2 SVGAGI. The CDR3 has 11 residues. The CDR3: CASSSGSEQYF. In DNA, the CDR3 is TGTGCCAGCAGTTCAGGGAGCGAGCAGTACTTC.

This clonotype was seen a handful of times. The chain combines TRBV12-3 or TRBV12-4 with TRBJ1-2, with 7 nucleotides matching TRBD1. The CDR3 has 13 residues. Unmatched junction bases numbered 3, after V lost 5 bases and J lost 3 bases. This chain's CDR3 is CASSTGQYYGYTF. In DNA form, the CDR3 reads TGTGCCAGCAGTACGGGACAGTACTATGGCTACACCTTC.

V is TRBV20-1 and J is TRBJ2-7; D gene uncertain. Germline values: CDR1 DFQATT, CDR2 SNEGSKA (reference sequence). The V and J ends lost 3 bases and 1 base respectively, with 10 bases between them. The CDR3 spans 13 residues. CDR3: CSASGGSSYEQYF. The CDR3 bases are TGCAGTGCTAGTGGCGGCTCTTCCTACGAGCAGTACTTC.

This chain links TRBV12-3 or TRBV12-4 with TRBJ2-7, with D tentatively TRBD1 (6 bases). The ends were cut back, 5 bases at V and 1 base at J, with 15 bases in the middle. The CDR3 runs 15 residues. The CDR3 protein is CASSTGQLSSYEQYF. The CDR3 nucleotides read TGTGCCAGCAGTACTGGACAGCTGTCATCCTACGAGCAGTACTTC.

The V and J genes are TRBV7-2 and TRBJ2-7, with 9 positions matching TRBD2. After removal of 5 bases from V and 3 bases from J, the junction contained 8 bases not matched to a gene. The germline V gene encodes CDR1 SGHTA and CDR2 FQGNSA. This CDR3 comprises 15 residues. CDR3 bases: TGTGCCAGCAGCCAGAGACTAGCGGTACACTACGAGCAGTACTTC. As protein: CASSQRLAVHYEQYF.

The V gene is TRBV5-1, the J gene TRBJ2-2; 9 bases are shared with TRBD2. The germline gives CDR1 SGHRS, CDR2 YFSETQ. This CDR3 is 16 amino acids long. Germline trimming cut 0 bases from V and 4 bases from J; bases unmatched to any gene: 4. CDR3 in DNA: TGCGCCAGCAGCTTGGGCGTAGCGGGAGTCACCGGGGAGCTGTTTTTT. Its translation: CASSLGVAGVTGELFF.

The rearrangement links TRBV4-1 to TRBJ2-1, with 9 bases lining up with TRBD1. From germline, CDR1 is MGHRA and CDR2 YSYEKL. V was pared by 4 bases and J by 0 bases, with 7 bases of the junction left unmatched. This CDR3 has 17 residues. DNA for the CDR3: TGCGCCAGCAGCCTAGGACAGGGGTCCTCCTCCTACAATGAGCAGTTCTTC. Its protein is CASSLGQGSSSYNEQFF.

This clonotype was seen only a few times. The CDR3 coding sequence is TGTGCCACCAGCTCCCTCCGAGGGGGGTCAAGGGGAGAGCAGTACTTC. The encoded protein is CATSSLRGGSRGEQYF. The chain is built from TRBV15 and TRBJ2-7, with D possibly called TRBD1 or TRBD2 (6 bases each). Trimming cost V 5 bases and J 7 bases, with 24 bases left between them. This CDR3 is built from 16 residues. CDR1 is LNHNV and CDR2 is YYDKDF in the germline V gene (reference sequence).

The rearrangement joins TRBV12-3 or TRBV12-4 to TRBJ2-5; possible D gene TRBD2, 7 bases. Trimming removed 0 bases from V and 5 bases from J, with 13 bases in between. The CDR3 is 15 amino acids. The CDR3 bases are TGTGCCAGCAGTTTAGCGGGGGGGCCGGAGGAGACCCAGTACTTC. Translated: CASSLAGGPEETQYF.

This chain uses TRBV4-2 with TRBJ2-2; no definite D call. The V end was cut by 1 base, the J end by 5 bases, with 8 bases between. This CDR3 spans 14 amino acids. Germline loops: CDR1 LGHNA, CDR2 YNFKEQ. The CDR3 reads CASSQVTETGELFF. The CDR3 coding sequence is TGTGCCAGCAGCCAAGTTACAGAAACCGGGGAGCTGTTTTTT.

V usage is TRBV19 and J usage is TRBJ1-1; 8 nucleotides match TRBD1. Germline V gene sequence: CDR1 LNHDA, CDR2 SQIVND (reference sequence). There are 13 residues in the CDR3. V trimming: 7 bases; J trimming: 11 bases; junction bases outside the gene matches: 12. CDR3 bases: TGTGCCAGTACCATAACAGGGGGTTGGCTGGCTTTCTTT. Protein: CASTITGGWLAFF.

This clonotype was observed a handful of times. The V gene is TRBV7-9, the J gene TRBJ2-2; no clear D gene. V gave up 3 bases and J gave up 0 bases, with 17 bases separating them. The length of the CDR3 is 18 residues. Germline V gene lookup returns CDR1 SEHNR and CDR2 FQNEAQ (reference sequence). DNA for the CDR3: TGTGCCAGCAGCTTGCGTCCGTTGGCGTCCCCGAACACCGGGGAGCTGTTTTTT. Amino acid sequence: CASSLRPLASPNTGELFF.